These 18 T cell receptor beta chains originate from one sample sequenced in a study of Ad26.COV2.S vaccination and SARS-CoV-2 variants. The treatment here: 15 to 20 received Ad26.COV2.S at low or high dose, single or two shots; roughly five received placebo; per-sample allocation not given. Material that was analyzed had been drawn on day 63 after the first vaccine or placebo injection. The repertoire was sequenced with immunoSEQ multiplex PCR; TCRdb's copy has only in-frame clones and lacks some. The data hold fewer than 900,000 clones, with roughly 90% observed a single time. This material consisted of peripheral blood, taken in a trial of Ad26.COV2.S vaccine versus placebo. The receptors originated from a person aged 18 to 65 who received the Ad26.COV2.S COVID-19 vaccine or a placebo.

The V call is TRBV4-3, the J call TRBJ1-1; possible D gene TRBD1, 6 bases. Germline CDR1 reads LGHNA; CDR2 reads YSLEER. V was cut by 5 bases and J by 0 bases, with 10 bases left in between. This CDR3 has 14 amino acids. The chain's CDR3 is CASSRTDMNTEAFF. The CDR3 nucleotides are TGCGCCAGCAGCAGGACAGATATGAACACTGAAGCTTTCTTT.

This chain links TRBV7-9 with TRBJ1-4; no definite D call. Trimming shortened V by 2 bases and J by 8 bases, and 6 bases separated the two germline ends. The CDR3 sequence is 12 residues long. Germline V CDR1 and CDR2: SEHNR, FQNEAQ (reference sequence). Written as DNA, the CDR3 is TGTGCCAGCAGCTTATCCCCGGAAAAACTGTTTTTT. Translating it yields CASSLSPEKLFF.

The rearrangement joins TRBV7-9 to TRBJ2-2; D is unresolved. The V end lost 5 bases, the J end lost 4 bases, and 11 bases lay between the germline ends. Germline V gene lookup returns CDR1 SEHNR and CDR2 FQNEAQ (reference sequence). This CDR3 region has 14 residues. CDR3 loop: CASSLFALTGELFF. The CDR3 nucleotides read TGTGCCAGCAGCCTCTTCGCCCTCACCGGGGAGCTGTTTTTT.

This clone was found once. The rearrangement links TRBV28 to TRBJ1-5; D remains ambiguous. The CDR3 is made up of 11 amino acids. Germline values: CDR1 MDHEN, CDR2 SYDVKM. Between the trimmed V and J ends, which lost 4 bases and 10 bases, there was a span of 8 bases. CDR3 DNA: TGTGCCAGCAGTTACCGTAGCCCCCAGCATTTT. Protein sequence: CASSYRSPQHF.

This chain joins TRBV7-8 and TRBJ2-2, with D perhaps matching TRBD1 (5 bases). Germline-derived CDR1 and CDR2 are SGHVS and FQNEAQ. V lost 5 bases, J lost 4 bases, and 20 bases lay in between. The CDR3 is made up of 17 amino acids. CDR3 DNA sequence: TGTGCCAGCAGCCTCCTGGAGACCGACAGTATCACCGGGGAGCTGTTTTTT. This translates into CASSLLETDSITGELFF.

V and J are TRBV5-4 and TRBJ2-5; D gene uncertain. CDR3 length equals 16 residues. Deletions cut 0 bases from V and 3 bases from J, with 15 bases between. CDR1 SGHNT and CDR2 YYREEE come from the germline V gene (reference sequence). CDR3 residues: CASSLGPTTKKETQYF. CDR3 in DNA: TGTGCCAGCAGCTTGGGCCCCACGACGAAGAAAGAGACCCAGTACTTC.

The V call is TRBV7-2, the J call TRBJ2-5; a weak D match, TRBD1 (7 bases). The germline CDR1 and CDR2 sequences are SGHTA and FQGNSA. CDR3 length equals 14 residues. The V and J ends lost 1 base and 5 bases respectively, with 11 bases between them. The chain's CDR3 is CASSLGPGGETQYF. In DNA form, the CDR3 reads TGTGCCAGCAGCTTAGGCCCAGGGGGGGAGACCCAGTACTTC.

V and J are TRBV29-1 and TRBJ2-7; TRBD1 matches 8 bases. J gave up 6 bases and V 5 bases, and 6 bases lay outside the gene matches. Looked up from germline, CDR1 is SQVTM and CDR2 is ANQGSEA. The CDR3 extends over 12 amino acids. The CDR3 nucleotides are TGCAGCGTTTTGGACAGGGTTAGCGAGCAGTACTTC. This sequence encodes CSVLDRVSEQYF.

The genes are TRBV29-1 and TRBJ1-1, with a weak D call TRBD1 (5 bases). Germline values: CDR1 SQVTM, CDR2 ANQGSEA. Trimming pared 0 bases from V and 6 bases from J, leaving 14 bases between. The CDR3 contains 14 residues. The CDR3 here is CSVEESPGYAEAFF. CDR3 in DNA: TGCAGCGTTGAAGAGAGTCCAGGGTACGCTGAAGCTTTCTTT.

The chain employs TRBV5-4 and TRBJ2-1; 10 bases are shared with TRBD1. V gave up 3 bases and J gave up 6 bases; unmatched junction bases: 3. Germline CDR1 SGHNT, CDR2 YYREEE (reference sequence). The CDR3 consists of 14 residues. Here the CDR3 DNA reads TGTGCCAGCAGCTCCTGGACAGGGGGCAATGAGCAGTTCTTC. Translating gives CASSSWTGGNEQFF.

The chain recombines TRBV3-1 (or the pseudogene TRBV3-2) with TRBJ1-4; no reliable D call. The CDR3 runs 15 residues. Germline-derived CDR1 and CDR2 are LGHDT and YNNKEL (reference sequence). Deletions cut 0 bases from V and 2 bases from J, with 7 bases between. The CDR3 bases are TGTGCCAGCAGCCAAGAGGGTGCCACTAATGAAAAACTGTTTTTT. Translation gives CASSQEGATNEKLFF.

This chain links TRBV3-1 (or the pseudogene TRBV3-2) with TRBJ2-5; 8 bases match TRBD1. The CDR3 spans 17 residues. Germline V gene lookup returns CDR1 LGHDT and CDR2 YNNKEL (reference sequence). The V and J ends lost 4 bases and 5 bases, in that order; junction bases with no gene match: 15. CDR3 bases: TGTGCCAGCAGCCCGCGACTGGCAGGGGGCAGGTTGGAGACCCAGTACTTC. Its protein product is CASSPRLAGGRLETQYF.

The chain carries TRBV5-6 and TRBJ1-1; D is uncertain. The V end was cut by 5 bases, the J end by 1 base, with 12 bases between. The CDR3 covers 14 residues. Germline V lookup: CDR1 SGHDT, CDR2 YYEEEE. DNA of the CDR3: TGTGCCAGCAGACTAGACATCTCGAACACTGAAGCTTTCTTT. Translation gives CASRLDISNTEAFF. Full variable domain (missing parts from reference TRBV5-6 and TRBJ1-1): DAGVTQSPTHLIKTRGQQVTLRCSPKSGHDTVSWYQQALGQGPQFIFQYYEEEERQRGNFPDRFSGHQFPNYSSELNVNALLLGDSALYLCASRLDISNTEAFFGQGTRLTVV.

The chain carries TRBV5-1 and TRBJ1-5, with D unclear. CDR1 is SGHRS, CDR2 YFSETQ, per germline. The CDR3 length is 16 residues. The V and J ends lost 0 bases and 4 bases respectively, with 14 bases between them. This CDR3 reads CASSLAPRTGNQPQHF. DNA of the CDR3: TGCGCCAGCAGCTTGGCGCCCAGGACGGGGAATCAGCCCCAGCATTTT.

The gene calls are TRBV19 and TRBJ1-2, with D tentatively TRBD1 (6 bases). The CDR3 has 15 residues. Germline V CDR1 and CDR2: LNHDA, SQIVND (reference sequence). With 3 bases removed from V and 3 bases from J, the gap between germline ends came to 14 bases. The CDR3 region has the DNA TGTGCCAGTAGTATTGACAGGTTGGAGTACTATGGCTACACCTTC. The encoded protein is CASSIDRLEYYGYTF.

This rearrangement joins TRBV11-1 to TRBJ1-2, with 7 bases that match TRBD1. CDR1 is SGHAT, CDR2 FQDESV, per germline (reference sequence). The CDR3 is 15 amino acids. V lost 4 bases and J lost 2; bases outside the gene matches: 7. The CDR3 DNA reads as TGTGCCAGCAGCTCCTCCAACAGGGGAAACTATGGCTACACCTTC. This encodes CASSSSNRGNYGYTF.

The table lists this clone with a count of one. The sample holds other DNA sequences that translate to the same CDR3. The V call is TRBV19, the J call TRBJ2-7, with a tentative D call TRBD1 (6 bases). The V end lost 3 bases, the J end lost 2 bases, and 11 bases lay between the germline ends. CDR1 and CDR2 from the germline V gene are LNHDA and SQIVND (reference sequence). This CDR3 is 14 amino acids long. CDR3 loop: CASSIGPGAYEQYF. The CDR3 DNA sequence: TGTGCCAGTAGTATCGGTCCAGGGGCCTACGAGCAGTACTTC.

The V gene is TRBV29-1, the J gene TRBJ1-1; possibly TRBD1 for D (5 bases). Germline V gene lookup returns CDR1 SQVTM and CDR2 ANQGSEA. CDR3 length equals 14 residues. The germline V and J ends were trimmed by 6 bases and 0 bases, with 14 bases remaining between them. CDR3 sequence (DNA): TGCAGCGTGGGACCACATAGCATGAACACTGAAGCTTTCTTT. Protein product: CSVGPHSMNTEAFF.